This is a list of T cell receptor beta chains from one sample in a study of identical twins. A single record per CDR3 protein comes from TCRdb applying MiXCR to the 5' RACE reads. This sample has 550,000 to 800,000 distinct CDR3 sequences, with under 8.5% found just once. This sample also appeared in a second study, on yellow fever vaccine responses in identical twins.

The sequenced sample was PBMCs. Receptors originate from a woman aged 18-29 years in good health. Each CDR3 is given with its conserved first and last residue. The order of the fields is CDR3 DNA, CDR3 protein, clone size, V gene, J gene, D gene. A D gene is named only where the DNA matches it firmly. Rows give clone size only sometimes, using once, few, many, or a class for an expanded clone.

TGTGCCAGCAGGCCACTAGAGCAAGGTGTCAATGAGCAGTTCTTC	CASRPLEQGVNEQFF	.	TRBV6-2/TRBV6-3	TRBJ2-1	.
TGCAGTGCCCGGGACTCTAGAGGGTCCTATAATTCACCCCTCCACTTT	CSARDSRGSYNSPLHF	many	TRBV20-1	TRBJ1-6	.
TGTGCCAGCAGCCAAGGCGGTAGCTATGGCTACACCTTC	CASSQGGSYGYTF	many	TRBV14	TRBJ1-2	.
TGCGCCAGCAGCTTGTCCTTCGGACGGATGGGAGAGCAGTACTTC	CASSLSFGRMGEQYF	.	TRBV5-1	TRBJ2-7	.
TGTGCCAGCAGTTTGGGTGGGAGTATCATTCATGAGCAGTTCTTC	CASSLGGSIIHEQFF	.	TRBV12-3/TRBV12-4	TRBJ2-1	.
TGCAGCGTTGAAGACAGGGTGGATGGCTACACCTTC	CSVEDRVDGYTF	.	TRBV29-1	TRBJ1-2	.
TGTGCCATCAGTGAGTCGATGACGCGGGGGGGTCAGGAGACCCAGTACTTC	CAISESMTRGGQETQYF	few	TRBV10-3	TRBJ2-5	TRBD2
TGCGCCAGCAGCCTACAACCGGGACAGGGAATACAGCCCCAGCATTTT	CASSLQPGQGIQPQHF	many	TRBV5-1	TRBJ1-5	TRBD1
TGCGCCAGCAGCAGAGGGGACAGTAGCACAGATACGCAGTATTTT	CASSRGDSSTDTQYF	many	TRBV5-1	TRBJ2-3	TRBD1
TGTGCCAGCAGCTTGGATCCGGGGGCCGGCACTGAAGCTTTCTTT	CASSLDPGAGTEAFF	.	TRBV5-5	TRBJ1-1	.
TGTGCCAGCAAAGGACAGATCGCGCAGTACTTC	CASKGQIAQYF	few	TRBV28	TRBJ2-7	.
TGTGCCATCAGTCTCCAACCGGGACAGGGGGCTCCCTACGAGCAGTACTTC	CAISLQPGQGAPYEQYF	few	TRBV10-3	TRBJ2-7	TRBD1
TGTGCCAGCAGTTACTCTTATCAGGGAGATTCACCCCTCCACTTT	CASSYSYQGDSPLHF	.	TRBV6-5	TRBJ1-6	.
TGTGCCAGCAGCTTAGCATTGGACTACGAGCGGTACTTC	CASSLALDYERYF	.	TRBV7-7	TRBJ2-7	.
TGCAGTGCCCAGGGGAGCTCCTACGAGCAGTACTTC	CSAQGSSYEQYF	few	TRBV20-1	TRBJ2-7	.
TGTGCCAGCAGTTTGTTCACAGTTAATAATTCACCCCTCCACTTT	CASSLFTVNNSPLHF	.	TRBV27	TRBJ1-6	.
TGCGCCAGCAGCCAGGATCTAGCGGGAGGGTTTGATGAGCAGTTCTTC	CASSQDLAGGFDEQFF	.	TRBV4-1	TRBJ2-1	TRBD2
TGTGCCAGCAGCCCCGGGACTAGCTCGGGTGAGCAGTTCTTC	CASSPGTSSGEQFF	.	TRBV7-6	TRBJ2-1	TRBD2
TGCGCCAGCAGCCAAGGGGCAGGACTGCGTGGAAACACCATATATTTT	CASSQGAGLRGNTIYF	.	TRBV4-1	TRBJ1-3	.
TGCGCCAGCAGCTCTGGGGGACTGTCTAGCACAGATACGCAGTATTTT	CASSSGGLSSTDTQYF	.	TRBV5-1	TRBJ2-3	.
TGTGCCAGCGGACTCGGGGGGGCAGGGCAAGAGACCCAGTACTTC	CASGLGGAGQETQYF	.	TRBV28	TRBJ2-5	TRBD2
TGTGCCAGCAGTTCCGGGACAGGGAGGTCCTACGAGCAGTACTTC	CASSSGTGRSYEQYF	few	TRBV2	TRBJ2-7	TRBD1
TGTGCCAGCATTGGATTTGGAAACACCATATATTTT	CASIGFGNTIYF	few	TRBV6-1	TRBJ1-3	.
TGCAGCGTCCTGGGAGGGGGTGGGGCCTACAATGAGCAGTTCTTC	CSVLGGGGAYNEQFF	many	TRBV29-1	TRBJ2-1	.
TGCAGCGCCCCGGCCCACTATGGCTACACCTTC	CSAPAHYGYTF	.	TRBV29-1	TRBJ1-2	.
TGTGCCAGCAGCACCCGGACGTTAATCGGGGAGCTGTTTTTT	CASSTRTLIGELFF	.	TRBV3-1	TRBJ2-2	.
TGTGCCAGCAGTTTCTCAGAGAACCAGCCCCAGCATTTT	CASSFSENQPQHF	many	TRBV12-3/TRBV12-4	TRBJ1-5	.
TGTGCCAGCAGTCACGGACAGCTCCAAGAGACCCAGTACTTC	CASSHGQLQETQYF	many	TRBV7-2	TRBJ2-5	.
TGCGCCAGCAGATTCGGGCGGGGGGCCGGAGATACGCAGTATTTT	CASRFGRGAGDTQYF	many	TRBV5-1	TRBJ2-3	TRBD2
TGCGCCAGCCAGGGGGGTAGCGGGGGGTTTCAAGAGACCCAGTACTTC	CASQGGSGGFQETQYF	few	TRBV4-1	TRBJ2-5	TRBD2
TGTGCCAGCAGCTTAGGTCCCAGCTACTACGAGCAGTACTTC	CASSLGPSYYEQYF	.	TRBV7-2	TRBJ2-7	.
TGTGCCGGAGGGAGGGGAATCAATGAGCAGTTCTTC	CAGGRGINEQFF	.	TRBV6-6	TRBJ2-1	TRBD2
TGCGCCAGCAGCCAAGATAAAGCGGGGGGTCGTAATGAGCAGTTCTTC	CASSQDKAGGRNEQFF	few	TRBV4-1	TRBJ2-1	TRBD2
TGTGCCAGCAGGGGGGGGGACACAACTAACTATGGCTACACCTTC	CASRGGDTTNYGYTF	.	TRBV2	TRBJ1-2	.
TGCAGCGTTGGCGCCGAGGCTTCGAACTCCTACGAGCAGTACTTC	CSVGAEASNSYEQYF	.	TRBV29-1	TRBJ2-7	.
TGTGCCAGCAGTTTAAGGCTAACATCGTCCACAATCGCCGAGCAGTACTTC	CASSLRLTSSTIAEQYF	few	TRBV28	TRBJ2-7	.
TGTGCCAGCAGCCAAAGGGGAGGACTAGCGGGAGAGAACCTCTACAATGAGCAGTTCTTC	CASSQRGGLAGENLYNEQFF	many	TRBV3-1	TRBJ2-1	TRBD2
TGTGCCAGCAGCTTAGACTGGACAGGCTACAATGAGCAGTTCTTC	CASSLDWTGYNEQFF	.	TRBV11-2	TRBJ2-1	TRBD1
TGCAGCGTTGAAGCCAGGGGAGGAGACTATGGCTACACCTTC	CSVEARGGDYGYTF	many	TRBV29-1	TRBJ1-2	.
TGTGCCAGCAGCTCACCTAGCCGTACAGATACGCAGTATTTT	CASSSPSRTDTQYF	few	TRBV5-6	TRBJ2-3	.
TGTGCCAGCAGCCGACTTGGCGGGACAGGGATTTCGGATGAGCAGTTCTTC	CASSRLGGTGISDEQFF	many	TRBV11-2	TRBJ2-1	TRBD1
TGTGCCAGCGTTTTGCGGGATACGCAGTATTTT	CASVLRDTQYF	many	TRBV12-3/TRBV12-4	TRBJ2-3	.
TGTGCCAGCAGCTTTACAGGGTTAGGCAATGAGCAGTTCTTC	CASSFTGLGNEQFF	many	TRBV11-2	TRBJ2-1	.
TGCGCCAGCAGCTTGCACCTTGGAAACACCATATATTTT	CASSLHLGNTIYF	few	TRBV5-1	TRBJ1-3	.
TGTGCCAGCTCACCAAGCAGAAACCAAGAGACCCAGTACTTC	CASSPSRNQETQYF	.	TRBV18	TRBJ2-5	.
TGCGCCAGCAGCTTGGGGACAGCGGGGGCCCAAGAGACCCAGTACTTC	CASSLGTAGAQETQYF	many	TRBV5-1	TRBJ2-5	TRBD2
TGTGCCAGCAGGGACGTCCAAGCGGGGGGTCTCAATGAGCAGTTCTTC	CASRDVQAGGLNEQFF	many	TRBV6-2/TRBV6-3	TRBJ2-1	TRBD2
TGTGCCAGCAGCTCCGTTAAAGAGACCCAGTACTTC	CASSSVKETQYF	.	TRBV11-2	TRBJ2-5	.
TGCAGCGTTGAATTTGACGGGACCGAGTACAATGAGCAGTTCTTC	CSVEFDGTEYNEQFF	.	TRBV29-1	TRBJ2-1	.
TGTGCCAGCTCACCGGGACAGGGCTTCCAAGAGACCCAGTACTTC	CASSPGQGFQETQYF	many	TRBV18	TRBJ2-5	TRBD1
TGTGCCAGCAGCTTGTCTACAGGGGGTCAAGAGACCCAGTACTTC	CASSLSTGGQETQYF	many	TRBV5-6	TRBJ2-5	TRBD1
TGTGCCAGCAGTGAACAGGGCGGTCAGCCCCAGCATTTT	CASSEQGGQPQHF	many	TRBV6-4	TRBJ1-5	.
TGTGCCACCAGCAGAGCCTGGACGGCAGTCTATGGCTACACCTTC	CATSRAWTAVYGYTF	many	TRBV15	TRBJ1-2	.
TGCGCCAGCAGCCAAGATCATTATTGGGGCCGCTACGAGCAGTACTTC	CASSQDHYWGRYEQYF	few	TRBV4-1	TRBJ2-7	.
TGTGCCAGCACCCAGGCGAGGGGACTTACTAACTATGGCTACACCTTC	CASTQARGLTNYGYTF	many	TRBV12-3/TRBV12-4	TRBJ1-2	.
TGTGCCAGCAGGTCAACAGGAGCGGATTTCCAAGAGACCCAGTACTTC	CASRSTGADFQETQYF	.	TRBV28	TRBJ2-5	.
TGTGCCAGCAGTTCCCTAGCGGGAGGACATGAGCAGTTCTTC	CASSSLAGGHEQFF	few	TRBV28	TRBJ2-1	TRBD2